The source of this T cell receptor beta chain is a study of identical twins. General study findings and limits: Conclusions rested on cross-sectional statistics rather than following the same donors. Memory repertoires showed no such pattern, whereas abundant cord blood beta clonotypes carried fewer insertions.

Concerning this clonotype: The antigen remains unidentified.

TCRdb independently ran MiXCR on the 5' RACE reads; one entry per CDR3 protein. The sample has fewer than 450,000 distinct CDR3 sequences; approximately 8.7% are singletons. Trimming took off 6 bases at V and 7 bases at J, with 13 bases between the two ends. This CDR3 has 13 amino acids. Germline values: CDR1 ENHRY, CDR2 SYGVKD. The clonotype comes from a woman in her forties or fifties in good health. The specimen was naive T cells sorted from blood. V usage is TRBV10-3 and J usage is TRBJ1-5; D ambiguous. The CDR3 DNA reads TGTGCCATCAGCTTAGGGCCCACCCAGCCCCAGCATTTT. It yields the protein CAISLGPTQPQHF.